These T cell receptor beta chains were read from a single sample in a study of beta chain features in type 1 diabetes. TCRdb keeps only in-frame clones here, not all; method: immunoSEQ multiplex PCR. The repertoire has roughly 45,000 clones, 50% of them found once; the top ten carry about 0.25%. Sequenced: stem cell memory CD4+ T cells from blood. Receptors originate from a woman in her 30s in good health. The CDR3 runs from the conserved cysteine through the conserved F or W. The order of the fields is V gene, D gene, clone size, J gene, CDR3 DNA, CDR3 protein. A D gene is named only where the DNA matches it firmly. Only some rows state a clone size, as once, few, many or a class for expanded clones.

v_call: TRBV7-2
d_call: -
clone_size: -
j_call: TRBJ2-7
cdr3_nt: TGTGCCAGCAGCTTCGCCGGGACTCCGAACGAGCAGTACTTC
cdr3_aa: CASSFAGTPNEQYF

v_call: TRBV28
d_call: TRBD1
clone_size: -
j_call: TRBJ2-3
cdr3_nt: TGTGCCAGCAGTGGGGGACAGGACACAGATACGCAGTATTTT
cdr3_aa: CASSGGQDTDTQYF

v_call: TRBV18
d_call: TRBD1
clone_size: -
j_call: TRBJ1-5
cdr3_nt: TGTGCCAGCTCATCCGGGACAGGGGGCATGCAGCCCCAGCATTTT
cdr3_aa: CASSSGTGGMQPQHF

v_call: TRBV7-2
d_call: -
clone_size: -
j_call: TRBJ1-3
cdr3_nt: TGTGCCAGCAGCCGCTCTGGAAACACCATATATTTT
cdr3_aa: CASSRSGNTIYF

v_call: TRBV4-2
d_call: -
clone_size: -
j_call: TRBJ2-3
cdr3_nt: TGTGCCAGCAGCCAAGATCCCACGGCGGGGATCAGAGATACGCAGTATTTT
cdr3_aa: CASSQDPTAGIRDTQYF

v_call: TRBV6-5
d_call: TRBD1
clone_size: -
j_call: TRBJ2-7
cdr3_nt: TGTGCCAGCAGTTACGAGGGACAGGGGGCCTACGAGCAGTACTTC
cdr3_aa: CASSYEGQGAYEQYF

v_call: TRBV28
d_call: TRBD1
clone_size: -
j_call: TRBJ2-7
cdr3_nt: TGTGCCAGCAGTGGGGAGCGGTTCCGTCCCGGGACAGGGGGTCCCTACGAGCAGTACTTC
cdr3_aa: CASSGERFRPGTGGPYEQYF

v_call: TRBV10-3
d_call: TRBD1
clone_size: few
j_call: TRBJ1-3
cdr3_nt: TGTGCCATCAGTGAGCCGGGACAGGGGGCTGGAAACACCATATATTTT
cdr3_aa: CAISEPGQGAGNTIYF

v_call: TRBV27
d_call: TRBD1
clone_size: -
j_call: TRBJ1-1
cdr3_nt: TGTGCCAGCAGTATATTGGTAGGGGGCGCTATCATGGACACTGAAGCTTTCTTT
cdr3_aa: CASSILVGGAIMDTEAFF

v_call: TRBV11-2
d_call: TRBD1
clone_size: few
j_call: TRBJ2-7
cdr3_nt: TGTGCCAGCAGAAAAGGACAGGATATCTACGAGCAGTACTTC
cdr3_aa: CASRKGQDIYEQYF

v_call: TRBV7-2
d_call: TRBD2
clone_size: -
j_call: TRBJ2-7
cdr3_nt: TGTGCCAGCAGCGTAACTAGCGGGAGCTACGAGCAGTACTTC
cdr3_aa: CASSVTSGSYEQYF

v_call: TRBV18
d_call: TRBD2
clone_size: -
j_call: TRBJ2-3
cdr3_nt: TGTGCCAGCTCCTCAGCTAGCGGGATCACAGATACGCAGTATTTT
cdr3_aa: CASSSASGITDTQYF

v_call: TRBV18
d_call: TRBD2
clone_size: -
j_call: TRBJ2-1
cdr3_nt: TGTGCCAGCTCACTTACCGGGACTACCTCCTACAATGAGCAGTTCTTC
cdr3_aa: CASSLTGTTSYNEQFF

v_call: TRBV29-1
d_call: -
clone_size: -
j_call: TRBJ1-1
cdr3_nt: TGCAGCGTTGATCGGGGAAACACTGAAGCTTTCTTT
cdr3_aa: CSVDRGNTEAFF

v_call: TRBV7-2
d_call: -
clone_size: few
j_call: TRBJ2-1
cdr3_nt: TGTGCCAGCACATTTAGAAGCGAGCAGTTCTTC
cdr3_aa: CASTFRSEQFF

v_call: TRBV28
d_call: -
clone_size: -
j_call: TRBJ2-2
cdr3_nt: TGTGCCAGCAGTCTCCCTAGCACTTCGAACACCGGGGAGCTGTTTTTT
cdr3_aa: CASSLPSTSNTGELFF

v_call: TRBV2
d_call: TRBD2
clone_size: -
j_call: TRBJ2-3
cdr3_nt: TGTGCCAGCAGTGACCCGTCCAGCCTGGTCGGGGGGGTCGAGGATACGCAGTATTTT
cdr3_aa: CASSDPSSLVGGVEDTQYF

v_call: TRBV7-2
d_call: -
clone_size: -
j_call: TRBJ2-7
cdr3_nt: TGTGCCAGCAGCTTATACAGAACCTACGAGCAGTACTTC
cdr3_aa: CASSLYRTYEQYF

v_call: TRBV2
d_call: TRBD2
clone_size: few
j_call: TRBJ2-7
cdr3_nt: TGTGCCAGCGGTTGGCAGACTAGCGGGAGTGTTTTTTACGAGCAGTACTTC
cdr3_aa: CASGWQTSGSVFYEQYF

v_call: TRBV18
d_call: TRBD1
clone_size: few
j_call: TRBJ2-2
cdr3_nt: TGTGCCAGCTCACCGCGACAGGGGGCGGACACCGGGGAGCTGTTTTTT
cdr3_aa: CASSPRQGADTGELFF

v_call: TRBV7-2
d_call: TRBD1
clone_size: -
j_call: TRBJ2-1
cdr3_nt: TGTGCCAGCAGTCTCCGGGGACAGGCATACAATGAGCAGTTCTTC
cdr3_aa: CASSLRGQAYNEQFF

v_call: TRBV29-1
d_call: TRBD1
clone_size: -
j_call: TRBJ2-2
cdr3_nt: TGCAGCGGGGGGGACAGGCCGAACACCGGGGAGCTGTTTTTT
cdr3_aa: CSGGDRPNTGELFF

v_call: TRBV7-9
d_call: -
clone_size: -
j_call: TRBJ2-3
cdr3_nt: TGTGCCAGCAGCTCCACTGGGGGGGGCGGCAACACAGATACGCAGTATTTT
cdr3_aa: CASSSTGGGGNTDTQYF

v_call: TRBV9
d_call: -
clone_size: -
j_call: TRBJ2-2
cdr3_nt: TGTGCCAGCAGCGGGTCCCAGGACAAAAACGCGAACACCGGGGAGCTGTTTTTT
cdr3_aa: CASSGSQDKNANTGELFF

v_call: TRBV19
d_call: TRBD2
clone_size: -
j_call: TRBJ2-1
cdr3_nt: TGTGCCAGTAGTTCGACTAGCCAGAGCTCCTACAATGAGCAGTTCTTC
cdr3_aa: CASSSTSQSSYNEQFF

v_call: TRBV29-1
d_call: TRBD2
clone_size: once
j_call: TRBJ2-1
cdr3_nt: TGCAGCGTTGATGCCCGAGCGGGATCCTACAATGAGCAGTTCTTC
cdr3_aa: CSVDARAGSYNEQFF

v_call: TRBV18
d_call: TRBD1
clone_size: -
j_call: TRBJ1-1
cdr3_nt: TGTGCCAGCTCACCACCGTGGACAGGGACGAACACTGAAGCTTTCTTT
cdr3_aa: CASSPPWTGTNTEAFF

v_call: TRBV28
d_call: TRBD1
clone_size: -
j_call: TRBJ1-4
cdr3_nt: TGTGCCAGCAGGTTTGGGACAGTTGACGAAAAACTGTTTTTT
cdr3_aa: CASRFGTVDEKLFF

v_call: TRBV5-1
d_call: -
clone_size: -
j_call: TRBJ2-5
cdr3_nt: TGCGCCAGCAGCAAATCACAAGAGACCCAGTACTTC
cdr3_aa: CASSKSQETQYF